The source of this T cell receptor beta chain is a study of vaccination and CD4 T cells after COVID-19. At the level of the study: Collection of post-COVID samples occurred a median roughly 92 days after diagnosis, spanning a range of 35 to 161.

Described treatment: approximately 9-day PBMC culture with coronavirus spike peptide pools or control peptides (ViraFEST assay). With peptide pools, ViraFEST first expanded antigen-specific T cells and afterwards sequenced their TCRs. Cultures got half-medium changes with IL-2 on days 3 and 7. CDR1 and CDR2 from the germline V gene are SNHLY and FYNNEI. This CDR3 contains 18 residues. V lost 6 bases and J 1 base, leaving 22 bases between the germline ends. Broader study findings: The median proportion of reactive clones detected only post-vaccination in convalescent patients was roughly 86%.

This clonotype was seen just once. The antigen is undetermined. Cultured CD4+ T-cell DNA underwent Oncomine TCR Beta short-read sequencing. TCRdb analysed the PCR reads with MiXCR anew, one entry per CDR3 protein. The sample holds approximately 16,000 distinct CDR3 sequences, around 30% seen once. The clonotype comes from a human donor with COVID-19. The V gene is TRBV2, the J gene TRBJ2-4; unclear D gene. Sequenced input: cultured CD4+ T cells from blood. CDR3 region: CASRASSPRPAAKNIQYF. Written as DNA, the CDR3 is TGTGCCAGCAGAGCTAGTAGCCCCCGGCCGGCGGCCAAAAACATTCAGTACTTC.